The sequence of this T cell receptor (beta chain) was determined in a study of blood T cell repertoires in COVID-19. Study-level information: Material from acute and convalescent COVID-19 was sourced from the United States, Italy and Spain.

In the authors' methods: Researchers report that nucleated cell counts were estimated from reference gene primer amplification. Measured with immunoSEQ multiplex PCR; TCRdb has only the in-frame clones, and not every one. The V and J calls and clone size are taken from that table; D and trimming were inferred from the DNA. This table has under 300,000 clones, 86% appearing once. Germline values: CDR1 SQVTM, CDR2 ANQGSEA. The V and J ends lost 2 bases and 8 bases, in that order; junction bases with no gene match: 12. The CDR3 extends over 16 amino acids. The TCR originated in a man aged 55 to 70 with acute or convalescent COVID-19. Sequenced: peripheral blood. The rearrangement uses TRBV29-1 and TRBJ2-4; the match to TRBD2 covers 10 bases. This chain's CDR3 is CSVERLAGAGTDIQYF. The CDR3 DNA reads as TGCAGCGTTGAAAGGCTAGCGGGAGCTGGCACCGACATTCAGTACTTC. The variable domain in full, completed from reference TRBV29-1 and TRBJ2-4, reads SAVISQKPSRDICQRGTSLTIQCQVDSQVTMMFWYRQQPGQSLTLIATANQGSEATYESGFVIDKFPISRPNLTFSTLTVSNMSPEDSSIYLCSVERLAGAGTDIQYFGAGTRLSVL.